The next 18 T cell receptor beta chains were all read from a single sample in a study of T cell repertoires in cytomegalovirus infection. For these TCRs, the target antigens are not known. Using its own MiXCR run on the reads, TCRdb lists one record per CDR3 protein. The data contain approximately 910,000 distinct CDR3 sequences, around 29% of them singletons. The source was cultured CD8+ T cells from PBMCs, collected from culture after CMV antigen stimulation. The source of these receptors is a human donor in good health (CMV status not recorded). Some clones in this sample may be carry-over from other donors' samples.

The table lists this clonotype with many counts. DNA of the CDR3: TGTGCCAGCAGTACTCCGGGCGCTTACATGAACACTGAAGCTTTCTTT. It encodes CASSTPGAYMNTEAFF. V and J are TRBV12-3 or TRBV12-4 and TRBJ1-1, with D unresolved. The germline V and J ends were trimmed by 5 bases and 0 bases, with 16 bases remaining between them. This CDR3 has 16 amino acids.

The chain links TRBV5-5 to TRBJ2-1; TRBD1 is a possible D gene (6 bases). The CDR3 is 15 amino acids. Trimming cost V 4 bases and J 3 bases, with 14 bases left between them. From germline, CDR1 is SGHKS and CDR2 YYEKEE (reference sequence). CDR3 DNA: TGTGCCAGCAGCCCTGGACAGTTCCTCTACAATGAGCAGTTCTTC. It yields the protein CASSPGQFLYNEQFF.

This clonotype was seen a handful of times. The chain recombines TRBV7-9 with TRBJ2-5; D is ambiguous. Deletions cut 1 base from V and 9 bases from J, with 12 bases between. Per the germline V gene, CDR1 is SEHNR and CDR2 is FQNEAQ (reference sequence). The CDR3 sequence is 13 residues long. The CDR3 nucleotides are TGTGCCAGCAGCTTAGGCGACCGGTGGGCCCAGTACTTC. It yields the protein CASSLGDRWAQYF. The whole variable domain, remainder taken from reference TRBV7-9 and TRBJ2-5, is DTGVSQNPRHKITKRGQNVTFRCDPISEHNRLYWYRQTLGQGPEFLTYFQNEAQLEKSRLLSDRFSAERPKGSFSTLEIQRTEQGDSAMYLCASSLGDRWAQYFGPGTRLLVL.

This clonotype was found once. The CDR3 DNA reads TGCAGCGCGGCCCGCGGGGTTAGCACAGATACGCAGTATTTT. Translating it yields CSAARGVSTDTQYF. The rearrangement joins TRBV29-1 to TRBJ2-3; tentative D call: TRBD2 (6 bases). V was shortened by 7 bases and J by 0 bases, with 14 bases between the two germline ends. The CDR3 totals 14 residues. The germline CDR1 and CDR2 sequences are SQVTM and ANQGSEA.

The V call is TRBV5-1, the J call TRBJ2-1; 9 nucleotides line up with TRBD2. The junction had 7 bases not matched to a gene; V was cut back by 4 bases and J by 2 bases. From germline, CDR1 is SGHRS and CDR2 YFSETQ. The CDR3 extends over 16 amino acids. The CDR3 bases are TGCGCCAGCAGCCCCCTGGCGGGGGGGGCCTACAATGAGCAGTTCTTC. Residues: CASSPLAGGAYNEQFF.

CDR3 in DNA: TGTGCCAGCAGTTTTCCCCCTCAGATTACAGGTTTTCTCGCCTATGGCTACACCTTC. This gives the protein CASSFPPQITGFLAYGYTF. The chain is built from TRBV12-3 or TRBV12-4 and TRBJ1-2, with TRBD1 as a possible D gene (5 bases). V dropped 3 bases and J dropped 4 bases, with 27 bases sitting between them. CDR3 size: 19 residues.

The CDR3 bases are TGTGCCAGCACCGCGACTAGCGGGGGTGTTGAGCAGTTCTTC. It codes for CASTATSGGVEQFF. This chain joins TRBV7-9 and TRBJ2-1; 12 nucleotides align to TRBD2. CDR3 length equals 14 residues. The germline CDR1 and CDR2 sequences are SEHNR and FQNEAQ (reference sequence). Trimming took 7 bases from V and 9 from J; bases not matched to a gene: 7. Using reference TRBV7-9 and TRBJ2-1 for the parts outside the CDR3, the full variable domain is DTGVSQNPRHKITKRGQNVTFRCDPISEHNRLYWYRQTLGQGPEFLTYFQNEAQLEKSRLLSDRFSAERPKGSFSTLEIQRTEQGDSAMYLCASTATSGGVEQFFGPGTRLTVL.

Many counts were recorded for this clonotype. V and J are TRBV7-6 and TRBJ2-7; D not resolved. CDR1 and CDR2 from the germline V gene are SGHVS and FNYEAQ. The CDR3 sequence is 13 residues long. V lost 1 base, J lost 6 bases, and 10 bases lay in between. The CDR3 is CASSLGETGEQYF. The DNA for the CDR3 is TGTGCCAGCAGCTTAGGTGAGACCGGCGAGCAGTACTTC.

This clonotype occurred many times. V and J are TRBV7-2 and TRBJ2-7; D is uncertain. The CDR3 consists of 12 residues. Trimming removed 1 base from V and 2 bases from J, with 3 bases in between. Germline assignment: CDR1 SGHTA and CDR2 FQGNSA. CDR3 nucleotide sequence: TGTGCCAGCAGCTTAGTCCCCTACGAGCAGTACGTC. Its protein is CASSLVPYEQYV.

The J gene is TRBJ2-3, the V gene TRBV27; a possible D gene is TRBD2 (5 bases). Trimming pared 2 bases from V and 4 bases from J, leaving 13 bases between. Germline assignment: CDR1 MNHEY and CDR2 SMNVEV (reference sequence). This CDR3 comprises 15 residues. The DNA for the CDR3 is TGTGCCAGCAGTTTAAGGCTAGCCGGGCCAGATACGCAGTATTTT. Its translation is CASSLRLAGPDTQYF.

The rearrangement uses TRBV7-9 and TRBJ2-2; weak D call: TRBD1 (6 bases). V was clipped by 8 bases and J by 5 bases, with 12 bases between them. From germline, CDR1 is SEHNR and CDR2 FQNEAQ (reference sequence). CDR3 size: 13 residues. CDR3 sequence (DNA): TGTGCCAGCCCTACGACAGGTACCGGGGAGCTGTTTTTT. Amino acids: CASPTTGTGELFF.

The chain is built from TRBV6-5 and TRBJ1-2; D perhaps matches TRBD1 (5 bases). Trimming stripped 0 bases from V and 7 bases from J, with 15 bases between. This CDR3 spans 15 amino acids. Germline lookup yields CDR1 MNHEY and CDR2 SVGAGI. CDR3 sequence: CASSYSIGDGGGYTF. In nucleotides, the CDR3 is TGTGCCAGCAGTTACTCGATAGGGGATGGTGGTGGCTACACCTTC.

The chain links TRBV19 to TRBJ2-7; D is perhaps TRBD1 or TRBD2 (7 bases each). This CDR3 spans 16 amino acids. Germline CDR1 LNHDA, CDR2 SQIVND (reference sequence). Trimming pared 3 bases from V and 1 base from J, leaving 16 bases between. CDR3 sequence: CASSISSRGGSYEQYF. The CDR3 DNA sequence: TGTGCCAGTAGTATTTCGTCCAGGGGGGGATCCTACGAGCAGTACTTC. The full variable domain, with the rest looked up from reference TRBV19 and TRBJ2-7, is DGGITQSPKYLFRKEGQNVTLSCEQNLNHDAMYWYRQDPGQGLRLIYYSQIVNDFQKGDIAEGYSVSREKKESFPLTVTSAQKNPTAFYLCASSISSRGGSYEQYFGPGTRLTVT.

The J gene is TRBJ1-1, the V gene TRBV6-1; 9 nucleotides agree with TRBD1. V lost 4 bases, J lost 3 bases, and 6 bases stayed unmatched. Germline V CDR1 and CDR2: MNHNS, SASEGT. The CDR3 sequence is 15 residues long. CDR3 region: CASSGSYRGHTEAFF. Written as DNA, the CDR3 is TGTGCCAGCAGTGGATCTTACAGGGGGCACACTGAAGCTTTCTTT.

The chain is built from TRBV24-1 and TRBJ2-5, with D tentatively TRBD1 or TRBD2 (6 bases each). CDR3 length equals 15 residues. Per the germline V gene, CDR1 is KGHDR and CDR2 is SFDVKD. V lost 5 bases and J lost 0, with 12 bases in between. The CDR3: CATSAPEGDQETQYF. CDR3 nucleotide sequence: TGTGCCACCAGTGCCCCGGAGGGGGACCAAGAGACCCAGTACTTC.

This clonotype was observed a handful of times. J is TRBJ2-7 and V is TRBV6-1, with TRBD1 as a possible D gene (6 bases). The CDR3 consists of 15 residues. V shed 5 bases and J shed 1 base, with 15 bases lying between them. CDR1 and CDR2 (germline): MNHNS, SASEGT. CDR3 protein: CASSPGHPASYEQYF. CDR3 nucleotide sequence: TGTGCCAGCAGTCCGGGACACCCTGCTTCCTACGAGCAGTACTTC.

This clonotype was recorded at least ten times. The chain couples TRBV7-2 to TRBJ2-5; 12 bases align to TRBD2. After removal of 5 bases from V and 3 bases from J, the junction contained 13 bases not matched to a gene. Germline V gene sequence: CDR1 SGHTA, CDR2 FQGNSA. This CDR3 is built from 18 residues. CDR3 DNA sequence: TGTGCCAGCAGCCCCGGACTAGCGGGGTATCTCACTGAAGAGACCCAGTACTTC. Translating gives CASSPGLAGYLTEETQYF.

This clonotype was counted a few times. V usage is TRBV4-1 and J usage is TRBJ2-1, with 11 bases that match TRBD1. V gave up 1 base and J gave up 3 bases; unmatched junction bases: 2. This CDR3 is 16 amino acids long. Germline-derived CDR1 and CDR2 are MGHRA and YSYEKL. In DNA form, the CDR3 reads TGCGCCAGCAGCCAAGTGGGGACAGGGGGCTACAATGAGCAGTTCTTC. Its translation: CASSQVGTGGYNEQFF.